Each of the 19 T cell receptor beta chains below was sequenced from the same sample in a study of T cells in Graves' hyperthyroidism and ophthalmopathy. Amplification of TCR beta CDR3 regions used RNA as the template. TCR CDR3 regions were first amplified by RT-PCR with HTBI primers. MiXCR was run by TCRdb on the multiplex PCR reads, yielding one entry per CDR3 protein. The sample includes hundreds of thousands of distinct CDR3 sequences, roughly 15% of them seen just once. The sequenced sample consisted of blood. These receptors all come from a woman aged 40-49 years with Graves' ophthalmopathy.

This clonotype was seen ten or more times. The rearrangement uses TRBV5-1 and TRBJ2-2, with 14 bases fitting TRBD2. Trimming took 3 bases from V and 8 from J; bases not matched to a gene: 6. The germline V gene encodes CDR1 SGHRS and CDR2 YFSETQ. The CDR3 loop spans 16 amino acids. DNA of the CDR3: TGCGCCAGCAGCTCCGGGACTAGCGGGAGTGATGGGGAGCTGTTTTTT. Its protein is CASSSGTSGSDGELFF.

The V and J genes are TRBV7-2 and TRBJ2-1; 11 bases fit TRBD2. The CDR3 is 17 residues long. Germline V gene data show CDR1 as SGHTA and CDR2 as FQGNSA. Trimming cost V 2 bases and J 8 bases; bases outside gene matches: 11. This chain's CDR3 is CASSLWINSGRAYEQFF. The CDR3 coding sequence is TGTGCCAGCAGCTTATGGATAAATAGCGGGAGGGCCTATGAGCAGTTCTTC.

This clonotype was recorded at least ten times. This chain uses TRBV18 with TRBJ2-3; 7 bases are shared with TRBD2. The germline CDR1 and CDR2 sequences are KGHSH and LQKENI. The CDR3 has 16 residues. Trimming took 3 bases from V and 3 from J; bases not matched to a gene: 9. The CDR3 DNA is TGTGCCAGCTCACCTCCCGGTGGCGGGGGAACAGATACGCAGTATTTT. This codes for CASSPPGGGGTDTQYF.

V is TRBV7-3 and J is TRBJ2-3, with TRBD2 matching over 8 bases. Germline V gene data show CDR1 as SGHTA and CDR2 as FQGTGA. V lost 1 base and J lost 6; bases outside the gene matches: 6. The CDR3 has 15 amino acids. CDR3 protein: CASSLRGLAPDTQYF. For the CDR3, the DNA is TGTGCCAGCAGCTTAAGAGGACTAGCCCCCGATACGCAGTATTTT.

This clonotype came up a few times. Germline and junction disagree at one end, which may indicate a read error. This chain uses TRBV11-2 with TRBJ2-5, with D perhaps matching TRBD1 (5 bases). CDR3 length: 13 residues. The germline gives CDR1 SGHAT, CDR2 FQNNGV. The CDR3 nucleotides are TGTGCCAGCAGCGTAGACAGAGAAGAGACCCAGTACTTC. This sequence encodes CASSVDREETQYF.

There are a few counts of this clonotype. The chain has TRBV6-1 and TRBJ1-6; D not resolved. Looked up from germline, CDR1 is MNHNS and CDR2 is SASEGT. This CDR3 comprises 13 residues. V gave up 2 bases and J gave up 12 bases, with 11 bases separating them. CDR3 coding DNA: TGTGCCAGCAGTGAACTTATAGGGCGACCCCTCCACTTT. Encoded protein: CASSELIGRPLHF.

The chain combines TRBV6-1 with TRBJ1-3; D call uncertain. V was clipped by 11 bases and J by 4 bases, with 15 bases between them. The germline V gene encodes CDR1 MNHNS and CDR2 SASEGT. The CDR3 runs 13 residues. The CDR3 region has the DNA TGTGCCTCCTGTCGGGAGTTCGGAAACACCATATATTTT. This translates into CASCREFGNTIYF.

This clonotype has a count of ten or more. The chain has TRBV11-2 and TRBJ2-5, with D perhaps assigned TRBD1 or TRBD2 (5 bases each). The CDR3 contains 16 residues. Germline V gives CDR1 SGHAT, CDR2 FQNNGV. Trimming pared 5 bases from V and 5 bases from J, leaving 21 bases between. The DNA for the CDR3 is TGTGCCAGCAGCCAAGGGGCACTAGAGAAGATCGAGACCCAGTACTTC. Its translation: CASSQGALEKIETQYF.

The sample holds many counts of this clonotype. The V and J genes are TRBV12-3 or TRBV12-4 and TRBJ2-5; D might be TRBD1 (6 bases). CDR3 length equals 14 residues. Trimming took 6 bases from V and 0 from J, leaving 11 bases between them. The CDR3 nucleotides read TGTGCCAGCAGCCGCAGGGGCGACCAAGAGACCCAGTACTTC. Translated: CASSRRGDQETQYF.

This clonotype appeared many times. The chain has TRBV6-1 and TRBJ2-7; 7 bases are a match to TRBD2. Germline lookup yields CDR1 MNHNS and CDR2 SASEGT. The CDR3 has 14 amino acids. V gave up 5 bases and J gave up 7 bases; unmatched junction bases: 11. The CDR3 protein is CASSYLAGDGEQYF. CDR3 in DNA: TGTGCCAGCAGTTATTTGGCGGGAGATGGTGAGCAGTACTTC.

This clonotype was detected only a few times. The V gene is TRBV7-9, the J gene TRBJ2-5; the match to TRBD2 covers 7 bases. Germline loops: CDR1 SEHNR, CDR2 FQNEAQ (reference sequence). The CDR3 has 14 residues. The V segment lost 5 bases and the J segment 3 bases; nucleotides outside the gene matches: 6. CDR3 sequence (DNA): TGTGCCAGCAGCCCTTGGAGCGGGAAAGAGACCCAGTACTTC. It codes for CASSPWSGKETQYF.

This clonotype has ten or more counts. The chain employs TRBV20-1 and TRBJ1-1; TRBD1 is a possible D gene (5 bases). V was clipped by 2 bases and J by 1 base, with 11 bases between them. The CDR3 consists of 14 residues. Germline-derived CDR1 and CDR2 are DFQATT and SNEGSKA (reference sequence). The CDR3 here is CSARLGRSNTEAFF. Written as DNA, the CDR3 is TGCAGTGCTAGATTGGGGCGGTCGAACACTGAAGCTTTCTTT.

The chain links TRBV29-1 to TRBJ2-3; D tentatively reads TRBD1 or TRBD2 (5 bases each). Per germline, CDR1 SQVTM and CDR2 ANQGSEA. CDR3 length equals 13 residues. V was trimmed by 2 bases and J by 5 bases, leaving 11 bases between them. In DNA form, the CDR3 reads TGCAGCGTTGAACAGGGACGAGGAGATACGCAGTATTTT. Residues: CSVEQGRGDTQYF.

This clonotype occurred many times. The gene calls are TRBV24-1 and TRBJ2-3, with 9 bases fitting TRBD2. The length of the CDR3 is 14 residues. Germline V gene data show CDR1 as KGHDR and CDR2 as SFDVKD. Germline trimming cut 4 bases from V and 5 bases from J; bases unmatched to any gene: 3. In nucleotides, the CDR3 is TGTGCCACCAGTGACGTGACTAGCGGAGATACGCAGTATTTT. It codes for CATSDVTSGDTQYF.

This chain joins TRBV7-2 and TRBJ1-2, with D possibly being TRBD1 (5 bases). The CDR3 is 14 residues long. The V and J ends lost 0 bases and 7 bases respectively, with 12 bases between them. The V gene's germline CDR1 is SGHTA and CDR2 FQGNSA. The CDR3 bases are TGTGCCAGCAGCTTAGCACCGGGGGACGGTGGCTACACCTTC. Amino acids: CASSLAPGDGGYTF.

With regard to this clonotype: A read error may be the cause here, since a much bigger clone is one base away. This chain connects TRBV3-1 to TRBJ2-7, with a tentative D call TRBD2 (5 bases). The J call is in doubt because the DNA end fits TRBJ2-1 better. Germline V CDR1 and CDR2: LGHDT, YNNKEL (reference sequence). CDR3 size: 14 residues. The CDR3 nucleotides are TGTGCCAGCAGCCAGGACTCAATCACCTACGAGCAGTTCTTC. It translates to CASSQDSITYEQFF.

This chain connects TRBV11-2 to TRBJ2-1; 8 nucleotides match TRBD2. CDR3 length: 14 residues. The V gene's germline CDR1 is SGHAT and CDR2 FQNNGV. V was clipped by 5 bases and J by 6 bases; unmatched bases: 6. CDR3 bases: TGTGCCAGCAGCCGTCCCGCGGGGGGCAATGAGCAGTTCTTC. Residues: CASSRPAGGNEQFF.

This clonotype has a count of ten or more. V usage is TRBV5-1 and J usage is TRBJ2-7, with TRBD2 identical over 10 bases. The CDR3 has 16 amino acids. Germline CDR1 is SGHRS and CDR2 is YFSETQ. The junction had 5 bases not matched to a gene; V was cut back by 0 bases and J by 2 bases. CDR3 protein: CASSLALLAGPYEQYF. CDR3 nucleotides: TGCGCCAGCAGCTTGGCCCTACTAGCGGGGCCCTACGAGCAGTACTTC.

This clonotype turned up a few times. The V and J genes are TRBV10-3 and TRBJ2-4; D may be TRBD2 (6 bases). The CDR3 totals 12 residues. The germline V and J ends were trimmed by 6 bases and 4 bases, with 7 bases remaining between them. CDR1 ENHRY and CDR2 SYGVKD come from the germline V gene. The CDR3 loop is CAISREKNIQYF. CDR3 coding DNA: TGTGCCATCAGCCGGGAGAAAAACATTCAGTACTTC.